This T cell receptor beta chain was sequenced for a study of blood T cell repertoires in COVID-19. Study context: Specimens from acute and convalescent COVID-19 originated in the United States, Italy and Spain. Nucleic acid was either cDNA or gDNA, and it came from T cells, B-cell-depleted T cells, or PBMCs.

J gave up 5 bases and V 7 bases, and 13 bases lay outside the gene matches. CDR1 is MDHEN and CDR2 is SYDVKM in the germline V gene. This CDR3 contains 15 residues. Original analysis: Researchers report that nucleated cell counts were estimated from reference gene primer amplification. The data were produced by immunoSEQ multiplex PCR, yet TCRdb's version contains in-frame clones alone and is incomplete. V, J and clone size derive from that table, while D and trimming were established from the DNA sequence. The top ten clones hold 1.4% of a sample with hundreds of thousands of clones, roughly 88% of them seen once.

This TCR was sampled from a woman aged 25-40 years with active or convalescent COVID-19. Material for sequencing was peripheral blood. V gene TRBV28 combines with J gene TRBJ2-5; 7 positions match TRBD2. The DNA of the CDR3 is TGTGCCAGCAAATTTTGGGGGAGGGAGGAGGAGACCCAGTACTTC. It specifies CASKFWGREEETQYF.